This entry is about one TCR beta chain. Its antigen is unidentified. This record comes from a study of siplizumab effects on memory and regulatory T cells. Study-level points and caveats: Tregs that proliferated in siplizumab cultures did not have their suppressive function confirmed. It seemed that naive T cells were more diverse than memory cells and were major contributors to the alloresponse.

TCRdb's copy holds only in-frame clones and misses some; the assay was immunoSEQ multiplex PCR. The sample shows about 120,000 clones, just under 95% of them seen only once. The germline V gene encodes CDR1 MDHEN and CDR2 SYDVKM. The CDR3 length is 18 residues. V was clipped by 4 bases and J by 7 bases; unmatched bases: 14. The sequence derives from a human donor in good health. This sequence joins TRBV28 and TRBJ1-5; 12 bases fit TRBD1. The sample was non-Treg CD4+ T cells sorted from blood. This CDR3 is CASSSPGQGAVKKQPQHF. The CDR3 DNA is TGTGCCAGCAGTTCCCCGGGACAGGGGGCGGTGAAGAAACAGCCCCAGCATTTT.